Listed here is a single T cell receptor beta chain. Its cognate antigen has yet to be identified. Base qualities are not recorded, but no much larger clone differs from it by a single base. CD8 naive samples were CD45RO-negative cells positively selected for CCR7, giving a CD45RA+CCR7+ population that excluded TemRA cells. Healthy HIV-negative adults with no recently reported acute infections or vaccinations were included as donors. Every donor was a Caucasian adult residing in Nashville, Tennessee, USA. After blood collection by leukapheresis, PBMCs were isolated using Ficoll-Histopaque density gradient centrifugation and then cryopreserved in the vapor phase of liquid nitrogen. Purity and quantity of every magnetically sorted T cell population were checked by analytical flow cytometry. From each sorted fraction, genomic DNA was isolated and quantified by UV absorbance on a Nanodrop 2000c. The data were obtained in a study of shared clonotypes between healthy human individuals (dated by TCRdb to 2018 to 2021). Some background on the complete study: The cohort comprised a couple of women and a few men aged 18 to 49 years. For each donor, CD4 naive and CD4 memory were each given three plates, CD8 naive was given two plates, and CD8 memory was given one plate. Per donor, leukapheresis produced somewhere between about 0.94 and 9 billion PBMCs. To increase sequencing depth and limit assay-specific biases, different laboratories used diverse techniques to prepare libraries and sequence TCR repertoires. To estimate repertoire size and how much clonotypes are shared between individuals, the study performed deep sequencing of blood TCR repertoires from roughly five healthy adults. Broad study findings and their caveats: Because the study included only a small number of donors, the genetic and exposure-history diversity represented was limited. Pairwise subsampling led to the expectation that sequencing depth would affect the degree of clonotype sharing among donors. When several donors were compared, the shared fraction of clonotypes was about 5% for naive CD4, less than 4% for naive CD8, roughly 2.5% for memory CD4, and 0.35% to 0.4% for memory CD8. Estimated clonotype richness was generally larger for naive than for memory subsets. Only blood was sampled, and tissue TCR repertoires likely differ from those in blood. Rarefaction of sorted-subset datasets indicated incomplete sequencing despite the large sequencing depth. Compared with non-shared clonotypes, clonotypes shared by all four sorted-subset donors had higher generation probabilities.

The V end loses 2 bases and the J end loses 1 base, and a stretch of 5 bases separates them. The germline V gene sets CDR1 to SGHNT and CDR2 to YENEEA. Measured from the cysteine to the phenylalanine, the CDR3 is 13 residues long. Only CDR3 DNA remains: 39 bases, in frame from the first base. Using the deep immunoSEQ assay, multiplex PCR amplified TCR CDR3 regions from genomic DNA. Extracted genomic DNA from each cell subset was spread evenly across all wells of several immunoSEQ 96-well plates, with each plate serving as a replicate. Each replicate PCR for sorted subsets received approximately 200 ng genomic DNA, equal to about 30,000 T cell genomes. Purified libraries were measured with a Qubit 3.0 fluorometer, size-checked on a Bioanalyzer 2100, and measured again with the KAPA Library Quantification kit. A separate single-read 150-cycle Illumina NextSeq 550 flow cell was used to sequence each immunoSEQ 96-well plate. The authors' analysis ran thus. Because the immunoSEQ output included only junctional sequences and no quality scores, the filtering could not be the same as the filtering used for full-length reads. To assign V/J genes and CDR3, sequences were annotated using PyIR, a Python wrapper for IgBLAST v1.9, with IMGT germline references. Reads were filtered out if the reads had weak V/J assignments (E-value above 1e-6), no CDR3, stop codons, out-of-frame junctions, or ambiguous translated residues. V3J clonotypes were defined as sequences sharing the same inferred V gene, J gene, and CDR3 amino acid sequence. The percentage overlap between two repertoires was calculated by dividing the number of shared unique clonotypes by the size of the smaller repertoire. RTK rarefaction, the Chao1 estimator, and Recon v2.1 estimates of unobserved clonotypes were used to assess repertoire richness. OLGA was used to compute generation probabilities for all TCRbeta clonotypes that the gDNA method yielded from a handful of donors. What TCRdb holds here is the immuneACCESS table cut down to in-frame rearrangements. Part of the clones is not present; checked against another copy, under half of the missing clones reflect an unresolved V gene, and the others are unexplained. V, J and clone size are those of that table, while D and trimming were read from the DNA. Within this sample are some 2,000,000 clones, with approximately 94% of them counted one time only. The top ten clonotypes cover 1% to 1.3% of the sample.

The sequenced material came from naive CD8+ T cells sorted from blood. In the paper's terms, the cell subset or site label means: CD45RA+CCR7+. This TCR came from a man between 18 and 29 years old in good health. The chain links TRBV11-3 with TRBJ1-1; the D gene identity is not certain. This receptor has the CDR3 CASSLLKNTEAFF. The base sequence is TGTGCCAGCAGCTTATTGAAGAACACTGAAGCTTTCTTT.